This T cell receptor (beta chain) was obtained from a study of blood T cell repertoires in COVID-19. Background on the study: There were acute and convalescent COVID-19 samples, and they came from the United States, Italy and Spain. From T cells, B-cell-depleted T cells, or PBMCs came the material, which was cDNA or gDNA.

Per germline, CDR1 SGHTA and CDR2 FQGNSA. This CDR3 has 14 amino acids. V lost 5 bases, J lost 2 bases, and 0 bases stayed unmatched. In the authors' methods: The authors estimated nucleated cell counts from reference gene primer amplification. This table comes from immunoSEQ multiplex PCR, and its TCRdb copy is limited to in-frame clones, with some not included. Clonal size and the V and J genes are those of that table, whereas D and trimming came from the DNA. The top ten hold 7.1% of the sample, which has under 300,000 clones, approximately 86% seen once. The chain couples TRBV7-2 to TRBJ2-6; 7 bases line up with TRBD1. Material for sequencing was peripheral blood. The TCR sequence derives from a woman in her seventies with active or convalescent COVID-19. Here the CDR3 reads CASSTGAGANVLTF. DNA of the CDR3: TGTGCCAGCAGCACAGGGGCTGGGGCCAACGTCCTGACTTTC.